The following is a TCR beta chain sequence with its context. This entry comes from a study of shared clonotypes between healthy human individuals. Across the whole study: For every donor, three CD4 naive, three CD4 memory, two CD8 naive and one CD8 memory plates were used.

Authors' methods: With immunoSEQ giving junction-only sequences and no quality scores, filtering differed. The assay was immunoSEQ multiplex PCR, and TCRdb's table has in-frame clones only and misses some. That table furnishes V, J and clone size, whereas the DNA furnished D and trimming. The sample has about 1 million clones; 65% to 80% are singletons. V lost 6 bases to trimming and J lost 6 bases; unmatched junction nucleotides: 9. CDR1 and CDR2 (germline): SQVTM, ANQGSEA. This CDR3 has 14 amino acids. The sequence derives from a young man in good health. Sequencing was done on a sample of memory CD4+ T cells sorted from blood. The subset is: CD45RA-negative fraction. This rearrangement joins TRBV29-1 to TRBJ2-5, with TRBD2 matching over 11 bases. CDR3: CSVVSGTSGQTQYF. The CDR3 DNA reads as TGCAGCGTAGTCTCCGGGACTAGCGGCCAGACCCAGTACTTC.